The clone carrying this T cell receptor (beta chain) was counted a few times. The data originate from a study of blood T cell repertoires in COVID-19. Study at large: Acute and convalescent COVID-19 samples came from the United States, Italy and Spain. T cells, B-cell-depleted T cells, or PBMCs supplied cDNA or gDNA.

In the authors' workflow: Estimates of nucleated cell counts were drawn from the amplification of reference gene primers. Measured with immunoSEQ multiplex PCR; TCRdb has only the in-frame clones, and not every one. D and trimming come from the DNA, and the V and J calls and clone size come from that table. Counted here are approximately 12,000 clones, 65% to 90% occurring once; the ten biggest clones make up 21%. The CDR3 covers 19 residues. Germline V CDR1 and CDR2: SEHNR, FQNEAQ (reference sequence). The V and J ends lost 5 bases and 0 bases respectively, with 22 bases between them. This TCR derives from a human donor in a cohort sampled during active COVID-19. V gene TRBV7-9 combines with J gene TRBJ1-4; TRBD1 might be the D (5 bases). The specimen was peripheral blood. Written as DNA, the CDR3 is TGTGCCAGCAGCCCCCTAGGTCGGGGGGGGGAAGCAACTAATGAAAAACTGTTTTTT. Its translation is CASSPLGRGGEATNEKLFF.